This T cell receptor (beta chain) was recorded in a study of blood T cell repertoires in COVID-19. Overall study: Nucleic acid was either cDNA or gDNA, and it came from T cells, B-cell-depleted T cells, or PBMCs.

Data came from immunoSEQ multiplex PCR; TCRdb stores just in-frame clones and leaves some out. The sample holds 400,000 or so clones, around 87% seen once. Per germline, CDR1 SNHLY and CDR2 FYNNEI. The CDR3 contains 14 residues. Trimming removed 6 bases at V and 6 bases at J, with 16 bases between. Material for sequencing was PBMCs or T cells enriched from blood (not recorded which). This receptor was identified in a man aged 40-49 years in a cohort exposed to, infected with or recovered from COVID-19 (not recorded which). The chain employs TRBV2 and TRBJ2-3, with TRBD2 as a possible D gene (5 bases). This chain's CDR3 is CASSAGNLRDTQYF. CDR3 coding DNA: TGTGCCAGCAGCGCCGGGAACCTTAGGGATACGCAGTATTTT.